The rows below give T cell receptor beta chains drawn from one sample of a study of cytomegalovirus exposure and HLA in healthy donors. Only in-frame clones appear in the TCRdb table, and some are missing; sequencing was by immunoSEQ multiplex PCR. The repertoire consists of hundreds of thousands of clones, with over 80% occurring once and the leading ten covering roughly 0.66%. The sample taken for sequencing was PBMCs. The source is a boy younger than 10 in good health and CMV-seronegative. Both conserved end residues are trimmed from each CDR3. D genes are given only for firm matches.

V gene	D gene	CDR3 length	J gene	CDR3 protein
TRBV2	-	8	TRBJ2-5	AGSEETQY
TRBV19	-	11	TRBJ2-7	ASSSGLPYEQY
TRBV5-6	TRBD1	11	TRBJ1-1	ASSFGTGGEAF
TRBV30	-	12	TRBJ1-4	AWSDPVRNEKLF
TRBV6-1	-	12	TRBJ1-1	ASLTGSGPTEAF
TRBV6-4	-	13	TRBJ1-1	ASSDSRGGNTEAF
TRBV18	-	13	TRBJ1-4	ASSPQWTPGVELF
TRBV6-9	TRBD1	14	-	ASSPVRTGGPHEQY
TRBV5-1	TRBD2	14	TRBJ2-5	ASSLLTSGPQETQY
TRBV7-9	-	12	TRBJ1-2	ASSLGQGGYGYT
TRBV30	-	10	TRBJ2-3	AWSPSTDTQY